These 2 T cell receptor beta chains originate from one sample sequenced in a study of OX40 agonist ivuxolimab in advanced cancers. The data were produced by immunoSEQ multiplex PCR, yet TCRdb's version contains in-frame clones alone and is incomplete. This sample has more than 50,000 clones; 87% occur once, and the top ten carry 0.3% to 0.45%. This sample comprised CD4+ or CD8+ T cells sorted from blood, obtained in a trial of the OX40 agonist ivuxolimab. These receptors were taken from an adult with an advanced solid tumor such as melanoma, head and neck, liver or kidney cancer.

As regards this clone: Germline is not matched at one junction end, which may reflect a read error. The V call is TRBV4-1, the J call TRBJ1-2, with TRBD1 identical over 8 bases. The CDR3 extends over 15 amino acids. CDR1 is MGHRA and CDR2 is YSYEKL in the germline V gene. CDR3 nucleotide sequence: TGCGCCAGCAGACAAGAACTTACAGGGGGCTATGGCTACACCTTC. Protein product: CASRQELTGGYGYTF.

This rearrangement joins TRBV27 to TRBJ1-2, with D tentatively TRBD1 (5 bases). V was shortened by 5 bases and J by 4 bases, with 17 bases between the two germline ends. In germline, CDR1 is MNHEY, CDR2 SMNVEV (reference sequence). The length of the CDR3 is 15 residues. The CDR3 DNA follows: TGTGCCAGCAGTCCCTATGGGGTGGGGGGCTATGGCTACACCTTC. This codes for CASSPYGVGGYGYTF.